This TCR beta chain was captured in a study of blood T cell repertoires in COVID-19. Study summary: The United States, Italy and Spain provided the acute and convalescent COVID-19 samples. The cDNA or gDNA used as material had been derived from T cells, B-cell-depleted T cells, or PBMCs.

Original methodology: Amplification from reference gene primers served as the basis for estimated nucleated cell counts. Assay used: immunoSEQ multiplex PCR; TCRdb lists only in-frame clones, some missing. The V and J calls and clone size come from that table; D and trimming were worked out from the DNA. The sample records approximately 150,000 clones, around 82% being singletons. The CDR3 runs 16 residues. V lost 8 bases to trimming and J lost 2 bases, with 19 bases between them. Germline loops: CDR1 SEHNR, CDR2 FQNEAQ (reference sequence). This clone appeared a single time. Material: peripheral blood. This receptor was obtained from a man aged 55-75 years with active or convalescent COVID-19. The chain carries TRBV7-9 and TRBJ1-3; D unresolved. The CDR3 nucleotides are TGTGCCAGCGGCGCGGGTGGATCAGGCCCTGGAAACACCATATATTTT. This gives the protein CASGAGGSGPGNTIYF. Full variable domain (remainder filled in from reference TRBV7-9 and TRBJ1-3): DTGVSQNPRHKITKRGQNVTFRCDPISEHNRLYWYRQTLGQGPEFLTYFQNEAQLEKSRLLSDRFSAERPKGSFSTLEIQRTEQGDSAMYLCASGAGGSGPGNTIYFGEGSWLTVV.